These 20 T cell receptor beta chains were sequenced from one sample in a study of blood T cell repertoires in COVID-19. Using immunoSEQ multiplex PCR, the repertoire was profiled, and TCRdb retains in-frame clones only, with some absent. Found here are fewer than 250,000 clones, 83% of them singletons; the top ten hold approximately 4%. Input material: PBMCs or T cells enriched from blood (not recorded which). These receptors were obtained from a middle-aged woman who had been exposed to COVID-19.

V usage is TRBV6-5 and J usage is TRBJ1-6; 7 nucleotides line up with TRBD1. CDR1 and CDR2 (germline): MNHEY, SVGAGI. V was clipped by 6 bases and J by 8 bases; unmatched bases: 10. The CDR3 sequence is 15 residues long. The CDR3 loop is CASRAHRGGDSPLHF. The CDR3 coding sequence is TGTGCCAGCAGGGCCCACAGGGGAGGTGATTCACCCCTCCACTTT.

V usage is TRBV4-2 and J usage is TRBJ1-2, with a tentative D call TRBD1 (6 bases). V was pared by 3 bases and J by 0 bases, with 14 bases between. The germline CDR1 and CDR2 sequences are LGHNA and YNFKEQ. The CDR3 is 16 residues long. CDR3 in DNA: TGTGCCAGCAGCCAGGTCACAGGGACCCCTAACTATGGCTACACCTTC. Encoded protein: CASSQVTGTPNYGYTF.

The gene calls are TRBV7-9 and TRBJ2-7, with 7 bases fitting TRBD1. The CDR3 covers 15 residues. CDR1 is SEHNR, CDR2 FQNEAQ, per germline (reference sequence). J was trimmed by 2 bases and V by 4 bases; bases with no gene match: 8. Here the CDR3 reads CASSWAEGATYEQYF. CDR3 in DNA: TGTGCCAGCAGCTGGGCCGAGGGGGCGACCTACGAGCAGTACTTC.

The chain uses TRBV12-3 or TRBV12-4 and TRBJ1-2; 8 bases are shared with TRBD1. The CDR3 covers 13 residues. Trimming took 5 bases from V and 4 from J; bases not matched to a gene: 3. For the CDR3, the DNA is TGTGCCAGCAGTAGGACAGGGATCTATGGCTACACCTTC. Translated, it gives CASSRTGIYGYTF.

DNA for the CDR3: TGTGCCAGCAGCTTAATGTCAGGGAACACCGGGGAGCTGTTTTTT. It is translated as CASSLMSGNTGELFF. The V call is TRBV7-3, the J call TRBJ2-2; D unresolved. The V and J ends lost 1 base and 1 base respectively, with 7 bases between them. The V gene's germline CDR1 is SGHTA and CDR2 FQGTGA. The CDR3 loop spans 15 amino acids.

V usage is TRBV27 and J usage is TRBJ1-4; D ambiguous. CDR3 length equals 14 residues. Trimming left V 10 bases short and J 0 bases short, with 12 bases between. In germline, CDR1 is MNHEY, CDR2 SMNVEV (reference sequence). The chain's CDR3 is CATTSTTTNEKLFF. The CDR3, as DNA: TGTGCCACTACCTCCACTACAACTAATGAAAAACTGTTTTTT.

V and J are TRBV9 and TRBJ1-2; D ambiguous. CDR1 and CDR2 from the germline V gene are SGDLS and YYNGEE. With 3 bases removed from V and 0 bases from J, the gap between germline ends came to 9 bases. The CDR3 sequence is 14 residues long. The DNA for the CDR3 is TGTGCCAGCAGCGCTGCGACATCTAACTATGGCTACACCTTC. This gives the protein CASSAATSNYGYTF.

V gene TRBV30 combines with J gene TRBJ2-1; possibly TRBD1 for D (6 bases). With 1 base removed from V and 0 bases from J, the gap between germline ends came to 13 bases. CDR1 is GTSNPN and CDR2 is SVGIG in the germline V gene (reference sequence). The CDR3 is made up of 16 amino acids. The CDR3 is CAWSGSGTSSYNEQFF. CDR3 sequence (DNA): TGTGCCTGGAGTGGGAGTGGGACAAGCTCCTACAATGAGCAGTTCTTC.

The chain has TRBV28 and TRBJ1-5; TRBD1 is a possible D gene (6 bases). V was pared by 7 bases and J by 4 bases, with 14 bases between. CDR3 size: 14 residues. Germline CDR1 and CDR2: MDHEN and SYDVKM. CDR3 sequence: CASNVPQGNQPQHF. The CDR3, as DNA: TGTGCCAGCAACGTGCCACAGGGAAATCAGCCCCAGCATTTT.

The chain uses TRBV9 and TRBJ2-5; 7 bases are a match to TRBD2. V was clipped by 0 bases and J by 5 bases; unmatched bases: 4. In germline, CDR1 is SGDLS, CDR2 YYNGEE. The CDR3 covers 14 residues. For the CDR3, the DNA is TGTGCCAGCAGCGTAGGCCTCGGGGGGGAGACCCAGTACTTC. Protein sequence: CASSVGLGGETQYF.

CDR3 amino acids: CASSEGSGTYEQYF. Here the CDR3 DNA reads TGTGCCAGCAGTGAAGGCTCAGGGACCTACGAGCAGTACTTC. The chain recombines TRBV2 with TRBJ2-7; weak D call: TRBD1 (5 bases). The V gene's germline CDR1 is SNHLY and CDR2 FYNNEI. The CDR3 consists of 14 residues. The V end lost 1 base, the J end lost 2 bases, and 9 bases lay between the germline ends.

This chain joins TRBV4-3 and TRBJ1-1, with D uncertain. Trimming shortened V by 3 bases and J by 8 bases, and 19 bases separated the two germline ends. CDR1 is LGHNA and CDR2 is YSLEER in the germline V gene. The CDR3 contains 15 residues. The CDR3 region is CASSQTGPTAAEAFF. The CDR3 DNA sequence: TGCGCCAGCAGCCAGACGGGTCCCACCGCGGCAGAAGCTTTCTTT.

The sample holds one count of this clone. This chain joins TRBV30 and TRBJ2-3; a weak D match, TRBD1 (6 bases). Per germline, CDR1 GTSNPN and CDR2 SVGIG (reference sequence). This CDR3 has 12 residues. With 5 bases removed from V and 6 bases from J, the gap between germline ends came to 12 bases. DNA of the CDR3: TGTGCCTGGTGCGGTCAGGGGGATACGCAGTATTTT. It codes for CAWCGQGDTQYF.

There are a few counts of this clone. The chain couples TRBV2 to TRBJ1-5; no clear D gene. Germline V gene data show CDR1 as SNHLY and CDR2 as FYNNEI. V dropped 7 bases and J dropped 2 bases, with 12 bases sitting between them. The CDR3 is 14 amino acids. The CDR3 DNA reads as TGTGCCAGCACTACCGGACTGGGCAATCAGCCCCAGCATTTT. Translated, it gives CASTTGLGNQPQHF.

The genes are TRBV27 and TRBJ1-1, with 9 nucleotides matching TRBD1. The germline V gene has CDR1 MNHEY and CDR2 SMNVEV (reference sequence). With 7 bases clipped from V and 3 bases from J, the junction kept 3 bases outside the gene matches. The CDR3 consists of 13 residues. CDR3 protein: CASTRQGDTEAFF. The DNA of the CDR3 is TGTGCCAGCACGAGACAGGGGGACACTGAAGCTTTCTTT.

The chain uses TRBV4-2 and TRBJ2-6; D is possibly TRBD1 (5 bases). The CDR3 contains 15 residues. Per germline, CDR1 LGHNA and CDR2 YNFKEQ. V lost 3 bases and J lost 0, with 6 bases in between. CDR3 sequence reads: CASSQTDSGANVLTF. Here the CDR3 DNA reads TGTGCCAGCAGCCAGACAGACTCTGGGGCCAACGTCCTGACTTTC.

The chain employs TRBV6-5 and TRBJ1-2; no reliable D call. This CDR3 has 13 residues. From germline, CDR1 is MNHEY and CDR2 SVGAGI. V was cut by 8 bases and J by 3 bases, with 13 bases left in between. The CDR3 loop reads CASSAGNDYGYTF. CDR3 nucleotides: TGTGCCAGCTCTGCGGGGAACGACTATGGCTACACCTTC.

This rearrangement joins TRBV12-5 to TRBJ1-5; TRBD1 aligns across 8 bases. Germline assignment: CDR1 LGHNT and CDR2 FRNRAP. V lost 7 bases to trimming and J lost 4 bases; unmatched junction nucleotides: 6. This CDR3 contains 14 residues. For the CDR3, the DNA is TGTGCTAGTGCTATGGACAGGGAGAATCAGCCCCAGCATTTT. Translation: CASAMDRENQPQHF. Drawing the rest from reference TRBV12-5 and TRBJ1-5, the complete variable domain is DARVTQTPRHKVTEMGQEVTMRCQPILGHNTVFWYRQTMMQGLELLAYFRNRAPLDDSGMPKDRFSAEMPDATLATLKIQPSEPRDSAVYFCASAMDRENQPQHFGDGTRLSIL.

The chain employs TRBV11-2 and TRBJ2-5; 12 bases line up with TRBD2. The length of the CDR3 is 16 residues. Germline assignment: CDR1 SGHAT and CDR2 FQNNGV. The trim removed 5 bases at V and 3 bases at J, leaving 7 bases unmatched. In nucleotides, the CDR3 is TGTGCCAGCAGCCCGCTAGCGGGGGGGATCGAAGAGACCCAGTACTTC. It is translated as CASSPLAGGIEETQYF.

The chain has TRBV7-2 and TRBJ2-5; 7 bases line up with TRBD1. The germline CDR1 and CDR2 sequences are SGHTA and FQGNSA. The CDR3 totals 14 residues. The ends lost 5 bases at V and 5 bases at J; junction bases unmatched: 8. CDR3 loop: CASSVRDSWETQYF. In nucleotides, the CDR3 is TGTGCCAGCAGCGTCCGGGACAGCTGGGAGACCCAGTACTTC.